The next 7 T cell receptor beta chains were all read from a single sample in a study of CD8 T cells in Susac syndrome. About 0.5 to 1 ug RNA was reverse transcribed with random hexamers. TCRdb re-derived calls from the immunoSEQ multiplex PCR reads in MiXCR, one entry per CDR3 protein. In the table there are under 550,000 distinct CDR3 sequences, more than 80% of which are singletons. The sample comprised CD8+ T cells from PBMCs. These receptors all stem from a human donor with multiple sclerosis.

This sequence joins TRBV6-1 and TRBJ1-5, with TRBD1 matching over 8 bases. The germline CDR1 and CDR2 sequences are MNHNS and SASEGT. The V segment lost 6 bases and the J segment 5 bases; nucleotides outside the gene matches: 9. The CDR3 is made up of 15 amino acids. As DNA, the CDR3 is TGTGCCAGCAGCGACTCGACAGGGGAGGATCAGCCCCAGCATTTT. Protein: CASSDSTGEDQPQHF.

This clonotype was counted a few times. CDR3 in amino acids: CASLPRTGAGPVEQYF. The CDR3 region has the DNA TGTGCCAGCTTACCTAGGACAGGTGCCGGGCCGGTCGAGCAGTACTTC. The chain links TRBV2 to TRBJ2-7, with 7 bases lining up with TRBD1. The CDR3 consists of 16 residues. Germline lookup yields CDR1 SNHLY and CDR2 FYNNEI. Trimming cost V 8 bases and J 6 bases; bases outside gene matches: 19. Full variable domain (missing parts from reference TRBV2 and TRBJ2-7): EPEVTQTPSHQVTQMGQEVILRCVPISNHLYFYWYRQILGQKVEFLVSFYNNEISEKSEIFDDQFSVERPDGSNFTLKIRSTKLEDSAMYFCASLPRTGAGPVEQYFGPGTRLTVT.

The rearrangement links TRBV19 to TRBJ1-6, with D uncertain. The CDR3 runs to 13 residues. Germline CDR1 LNHDA, CDR2 SQIVND (reference sequence). V lost 3 bases and J lost 10, with 10 bases in between. The CDR3 protein is CASSIAALSPLHF. CDR3 coding DNA: TGTGCCAGTAGTATCGCGGCCCTCTCACCCCTCCACTTT.

The V gene is TRBV29-1, the J gene TRBJ2-7; the D gene is possibly TRBD2 (7 bases). The CDR3 runs to 13 residues. Germline V CDR1 and CDR2: SQVTM, ANQGSEA. Trimming shortened V by 6 bases and J by 3 bases, and 15 bases separated the two germline ends. CDR3 DNA: TGCAGCGTCCTGGGGGGGGCCTTCTACGAGCAGTACTTC. This sequence encodes CSVLGGAFYEQYF.

The chain has TRBV7-9 and TRBJ2-2; 7 positions agree with TRBD1. CDR3 length: 16 amino acids. With V trimmed by 5 bases and J by 2 bases, 8 bases remained unmatched. Germline loops: CDR1 SEHNR, CDR2 FQNEAQ (reference sequence). CDR3 sequence reads: CASSPEQGFNTGELFF. CDR3 DNA sequence: TGTGCCAGCAGCCCGGAACAGGGGTTCAACACCGGGGAGCTGTTTTTT.

The J gene is TRBJ1-3, the V gene TRBV12-3 or TRBV12-4; D is uncertain. Trimming removed 1 base at V and 3 bases at J, with 13 bases between. This CDR3 is 16 amino acids long. CDR3 loop: CASSLGPWDGGNTIYF. CDR3 in DNA: TGTGCCAGCAGTTTAGGGCCCTGGGATGGTGGAAACACCATATATTTT.

This chain connects TRBV5-6 to TRBJ2-2, with D perhaps TRBD1 or TRBD2 (6 bases each). CDR1 and CDR2 (germline): SGHDT, YYEEEE. V gave up 3 bases and J gave up 0 bases, with 12 bases separating them. This CDR3 contains 16 residues. This chain's CDR3 is CASSSEGGANTGELFF. CDR3 nucleotides: TGTGCCAGCAGCTCCGAGGGGGGAGCGAACACCGGGGAGCTGTTTTTT.